This passage covers 13 T cell receptor beta chains from one sample sequenced in a study of cytomegalovirus exposure and HLA in healthy donors. 13 Jbeta primers and 60 Vbeta primers were used for the PCR. TCRdb keeps only in-frame clones here, not all; method: immunoSEQ multiplex PCR. The repertoire holds under 200,000 clones, with roughly 80% as singletons. Input material: PBMCs. The receptors stem from a human donor in good health.

V usage is TRBV19 and J usage is TRBJ1-1, with D possibly being TRBD1 (6 bases). Trimming removed 0 bases at V and 1 base at J, with 15 bases between. Germline V gene lookup returns CDR1 LNHDA and CDR2 SQIVND (reference sequence). This CDR3 is 17 amino acids long. The CDR3 is CASSIDPRQAKNTEAFF. Here the CDR3 DNA reads TGTGCCAGTAGTATAGATCCCAGACAGGCGAAGAACACTGAAGCTTTCTTT.

The V call is TRBV27, the J call TRBJ1-5; D uncertain. V was cut by 6 bases and J by 7 bases, with 13 bases left in between. The CDR3 covers 13 residues. Germline V lookup: CDR1 MNHEY, CDR2 SMNVEV (reference sequence). In DNA form, the CDR3 reads TGTGCCAGCAGCAAAAGACCCGGGCAGCCCCAGCATTTT. This sequence encodes CASSKRPGQPQHF.

J is TRBJ1-1 and V is TRBV6-5, with 11 bases identical to TRBD1. With V trimmed by 4 bases and J by 6 bases, 10 bases remained unmatched. The CDR3 consists of 16 residues. Germline-derived CDR1 and CDR2 are MNHEY and SVGAGI. The CDR3 nucleotides read TGTGCCAGCAGTTCCGGACAGGGGGCAGGTATCCCTGAAGCTTTCTTT. Encoded protein: CASSSGQGAGIPEAFF.

This clone showed up just a few times. The rearrangement links TRBV7-2 to TRBJ1-3; TRBD1 matches 8 bases. V gave up 5 bases and J gave up 3 bases; unmatched junction bases: 3. The CDR3 length is 14 residues. In germline, CDR1 is SGHTA, CDR2 FQGNSA. The CDR3: CASSHGQGGNTIYF. Here the CDR3 DNA reads TGTGCCAGCAGCCATGGACAGGGTGGAAACACCATATATTTT.

This rearrangement joins TRBV7-2 to TRBJ1-1; D call uncertain. V was cut by 3 bases and J by 8 bases, with 7 bases left in between. Per the germline V gene, CDR1 is SGHTA and CDR2 is FQGNSA. The CDR3 length is 11 residues. CDR3 residues: CASSFHSEAFF. The CDR3 DNA is TGTGCCAGCAGCTTTCATAGCGAAGCTTTCTTT.

The table lists this clone with a count of one. This chain links TRBV5-4 with TRBJ2-7, with 8 nucleotides matching TRBD2. This CDR3 is built from 15 residues. Trimming took 3 bases from V and 4 from J; bases not matched to a gene: 9. Germline V gene lookup returns CDR1 SGHNT and CDR2 YYREEE (reference sequence). The CDR3 coding sequence is TGTGCCAGCAGCTCCCCAATCGCGGGGGGATACGAGCAGTACTTC. Translation gives CASSSPIAGGYEQYF.

This chain links TRBV25-1 with TRBJ1-6, with D perhaps TRBD1 (6 bases). There are 15 residues in the CDR3. V was cut by 4 bases and J by 7 bases, with 14 bases left in between. Germline assignment: CDR1 MGHDK and CDR2 SYGVNS. CDR3 coding DNA: TGTGCCAGCAGTGGACCGGGACACACAAATTCACCCCTCCACTTT. It yields the protein CASSGPGHTNSPLHF.

For this clone: The same CDR3 can be traced to other DNA sequences in this sample. The chain couples TRBV5-4 to TRBJ1-2; D possibly corresponds to TRBD1 (6 bases). V dropped 0 bases and J dropped 3 bases, with 6 bases sitting between them. Germline V CDR1 and CDR2: SGHNT, YYREEE (reference sequence). The CDR3 runs 13 residues. The CDR3 DNA reads as TGTGCCAGCAGCTTGGACAGGGACTATGGCTACACCTTC. It is translated as CASSLDRDYGYTF.

V is TRBV2 and J is TRBJ1-5, with 7 bases matching TRBD1. V lost 5 bases to trimming and J lost 2 bases; unmatched junction nucleotides: 6. The CDR3 is made up of 15 amino acids. Per the germline V gene, CDR1 is SNHLY and CDR2 is FYNNEI. The CDR3 coding sequence is TGTGCCAGCAGTCCCTTAGGACAGGGCAATCAGCCCCAGCATTTT. Residues: CASSPLGQGNQPQHF.

This clone was seen a handful of times. This chain connects TRBV18 to TRBJ1-6, with 11 bases fitting TRBD1. Looked up from germline, CDR1 is KGHSH and CDR2 is LQKENI. The CDR3 sequence is 15 residues long. V dropped 6 bases and J dropped 11; count of bases not matched to a gene: 9. CDR3 DNA: TGTGCCAGCTCGGACGGGACAGGGGGAAGGACACCCCTCCACTTT. Protein: CASSDGTGGRTPLHF.

This chain uses TRBV7-3 with TRBJ2-7, with 9 bases that match TRBD1. The CDR3 totals 14 residues. In germline, CDR1 is SGHTA, CDR2 FQGTGA. Trimming cost V 4 bases and J 5 bases; bases outside gene matches: 6. The CDR3 DNA follows: TGTGCCAGCAGCTCTACAGGGGGCGAGGACGAGCAGTACTTC. This sequence encodes CASSSTGGEDEQYF.

The CDR3 here is CASSWIAGGKETQYF. Written as DNA, the CDR3 is TGTGCCAGCAGCTGGATAGCGGGGGGGAAAGAGACCCAGTACTTC. The J gene is TRBJ2-5, the V gene TRBV5-4, with 11 bases lining up with TRBD2. The V and J ends lost 3 bases and 3 bases, in that order; junction bases with no gene match: 4. The germline V gene has CDR1 SGHNT and CDR2 YYREEE (reference sequence). This CDR3 comprises 15 residues.

V and J are TRBV7-9 and TRBJ1-4; D may be TRBD1 (6 bases). Trimming took off 7 bases at V and 5 bases at J, with 14 bases between the two ends. The V gene's germline CDR1 is SEHNR and CDR2 FQNEAQ (reference sequence). This CDR3 is 14 amino acids long. This chain's CDR3 is CASTQQGGNEKLFF. In DNA, the CDR3 is TGTGCCAGCACCCAACAGGGCGGCAATGAAAAACTGTTTTTT. Filled out from reference TRBV7-9 and TRBJ1-4, the complete variable domain reads DTGVSQNPRHKITKRGQNVTFRCDPISEHNRLYWYRQTLGQGPEFLTYFQNEAQLEKSRLLSDRFSAERPKGSFSTLEIQRTEQGDSAMYLCASTQQGGNEKLFFGSGTQLSVL.